The following is a TCR beta chain sequence with its context. V trimming: 8 bases; J trimming: 2 bases; junction bases outside the gene matches: 5. This CDR3 spans 13 amino acids. These data belong to a study of blood T cell repertoires in COVID-19. Study-wide background: Samples came from the United States, Italy and Spain, spanning acute and convalescent COVID-19.

Data came from immunoSEQ multiplex PCR; TCRdb stores just in-frame clones and leaves some out. This table holds fewer than 200,000 clones, 75% to 95% found once. The sample was peripheral blood. The sequence derives from a man aged 50 to 59 with acute or convalescent COVID-19. V and J are TRBV12-3 or TRBV12-4 and TRBJ2-5; 7 bases match TRBD2. In DNA form, the CDR3 reads TGTGCCAGCGCCCCGGGGGGACAAGAGACCCAGTACTTC. Translated: CASAPGGQETQYF.